The 8 T cell receptor beta chains presented below share a single source sample, sequenced in a study of PD-1 blockade in classical Hodgkin lymphoma. The table came from immunoSEQ multiplex PCR; TCRdb's copy has only in-frame clones and leaves some out. This table holds 25,000 to 35,000 clones, 83% found once. Every single patient, without exception, relapsed after autologous stem cell transplantation, and brentuximab vedotin exposure varied. The specimen was peripheral blood mononuclear cells (PBMCs), collected before the second cycle of nivolumab. All receptors derive from a human donor with classical Hodgkin lymphoma.

The chain recombines TRBV28 with TRBJ1-5; 10 bases are shared with TRBD1. This CDR3 has 15 amino acids. The V and J ends lost 6 bases and 6 bases, in that order; junction bases with no gene match: 8. The germline gives CDR1 MDHEN, CDR2 SYDVKM. For the CDR3, the DNA is TGTGCCAGCAGGTGGGACAGGGGCCTTCCTCAGCCCCAGCATTTT. Its translation: CASRWDRGLPQPQHF. Full variable domain (outside the CDR3, taken from reference TRBV28 and TRBJ1-5): DVKVTQSSRYLVKRTGEKVFLECVQDMDHENMFWYRQDPGLGLRLIYFSYDVKMKEKGDIPEGYSVSREKKERFSLILESASTNQTSMYLCASRWDRGLPQPQHFGDGTRLSIL.

The chain carries TRBV6-1 and TRBJ2-7; the D gene is possibly TRBD1 (6 bases). The germline gives CDR1 MNHNS, CDR2 SASEGT. V lost 5 bases to trimming and J lost 2 bases, with 13 bases between them. This CDR3 comprises 14 residues. The CDR3 region is CASSRGTSTYEQYV. CDR3 DNA: TGTGCCAGCAGTAGGGGGACATCTACCTACGAGCAGTACGTC.

This clone was seen a single time. The chain employs TRBV4-1 and TRBJ1-2; 9 bases map to TRBD1. The CDR3 extends over 15 amino acids. Germline values: CDR1 MGHRA, CDR2 YSYEKL. Losses at the gene ends were 5 bases for V and 4 bases for J; bases not matched to a gene: 8. CDR3 sequence: CASSTYRGRIYGYTF. The CDR3, as DNA: TGCGCCAGCAGCACCTACAGGGGGCGTATCTATGGCTACACCTTC.

This clone was recorded once. This rearrangement joins TRBV29-1 to TRBJ2-7, with D unclear. The V end lost 4 bases, the J end lost 2 bases, and 6 bases lay between the germline ends. Germline CDR1 and CDR2: SQVTM and ANQGSEA. CDR3 size: 11 residues. The CDR3, as DNA: TGCAGCGTTGGTCAGACCTACGAGCAGTACTTC. Protein: CSVGQTYEQYF.

This clone was picked up one time. The chain employs TRBV14 and TRBJ2-3, with D possibly matching TRBD1 (6 bases). The CDR3 spans 14 residues. Germline CDR1 SGHDN, CDR2 FVKESK. The germline V and J ends were trimmed by 6 bases and 2 bases, with 12 bases remaining between them. CDR3 in amino acids: CASRGTPYTDTQYF. The CDR3 DNA reads TGTGCCAGCAGGGGGACACCCTACACAGATACGCAGTATTTT.

The chain has TRBV12-5 and TRBJ2-1, with D tentatively TRBD2 (6 bases). V gave up 3 bases and J gave up 6 bases, with 15 bases separating them. CDR1 LGHNT and CDR2 FRNRAP come from the germline V gene. CDR3 length equals 15 residues. DNA of the CDR3: TGTGCTAGTGGTTTTGAGGGAGGTGCGAGCAATGAGCAGTTCTTC. This sequence encodes CASGFEGGASNEQFF.

This clone came up once. The chain is built from TRBV19 and TRBJ2-2; D is undetermined. CDR3 length: 14 residues. The germline CDR1 and CDR2 sequences are LNHDA and SQIVND (reference sequence). Trimming took off 5 bases at V and 0 bases at J, with 7 bases between the two ends. DNA of the CDR3: TGTGCCAGTAGTGAAGGGACGAACACCGGGGAGCTGTTTTTT. It specifies CASSEGTNTGELFF.

The rearrangement joins TRBV10-3 to TRBJ2-1, with TRBD2 as a possible D gene (5 bases). The V gene's germline CDR1 is ENHRY and CDR2 SYGVKD. CDR3 size: 14 residues. Trimming removed 10 bases at V and 2 bases at J, with 15 bases between. DNA for the CDR3: TGTGCCAACCAGAGGGAGTTGACCTACAATGAGCAGTTCTTC. The encoded protein is CANQRELTYNEQFF.